Listed below are T cell receptor beta chains from one sample, sequenced in a study of glioma-infiltrating T cells after dendritic cell vaccination. Here immunoSEQ multiplex PCR was the method, and the copy in TCRdb shows in-frame clones only, minus some. The sample shows 110,000 or so clones, almost 90% of them seen only once. Material: blood, obtained after dendritic cell vaccination. All receptors derive from a human donor with glioblastoma. CDR3s include the opening cysteine and the closing phenylalanine or tryptophan. The D gene is left open where the match is weak. Only part of the rows carry a size: once, few, many, or a class if the clone is expanded.

V: TRBV28
D: -
size: -
J: TRBJ2-7
CDR3: CASTRSAGYEQYF
DNA: TGTGCCAGCACCCGATCCGCGGGGTACGAGCAGTACTTC

V: TRBV6-5
D: -
size: -
J: TRBJ1-6
CDR3: CASSSIGGPSPLHF
DNA: TGTGCCAGCAGTTCCATAGGCGGGCCCTCACCCCTCCACTTT

V: TRBV27
D: -
size: -
J: TRBJ1-6
CDR3: CASSGRGGSPLHF
DNA: TGTGCCAGCAGTGGGCGGGGAGGCTCACCCCTCCACTTT

V: TRBV23-1
D: -
size: -
J: TRBJ1-2
CDR3: CASSHSRDGYTF
DNA: TGCGCCAGCAGTCACTCCAGGGATGGCTACACCTTC

V: TRBV7-2
D: TRBD2
size: -
J: TRBJ2-3
CDR3: CASSLSRPSGAQYF
DNA: TGTGCCAGCAGCTTATCTAGACCCAGCGGGGCGCAGTATTTT

V: TRBV28
D: TRBD2
size: once
J: TRBJ2-1
CDR3: CASTTGGAGVYNEQFF
DNA: TGTGCCAGCACCACTGGCGGGGCGGGGGTCTACAATGAGCAGTTCTTC

V: TRBV4-1
D: TRBD2
size: -
J: TRBJ2-1
CDR3: CASSQGEAGGTNEQFF
DNA: TGCGCCAGCAGCCAAGGGGAAGCGGGGGGCACAAATGAGCAGTTCTTC

V: TRBV5-1
D: TRBD2
size: once
J: TRBJ2-3
CDR3: CASSLTGGAVAGGSDTQYF
DNA: TGCGCCAGCAGCTTGACAGGGGGCGCGGTAGCGGGAGGGTCAGATACGCAGTATTTT

V: TRBV4-1
D: -
size: -
J: TRBJ1-4
CDR3: CASSQEPGASEKLFF
DNA: TGCGCCAGCAGCCAAGAACCAGGGGCTAGTGAAAAACTGTTTTTT

V: TRBV2
D: TRBD1
size: -
J: TRBJ2-7
CDR3: CASRTGPEQYF
DNA: TGTGCCAGCAGGACAGGGCCCGAGCAGTACTTC

V: TRBV30
D: TRBD1
size: -
J: TRBJ2-7
CDR3: CAWSAPGQTYEQYF
DNA: TGTGCCTGGAGTGCCCCGGGACAGACCTACGAGCAGTACTTC

V: TRBV5-6
D: -
size: -
J: TRBJ1-1
CDR3: CASSLLAGTEAFF
DNA: TGTGCCAGCAGCTTGTTGGCGGGCACTGAAGCTTTCTTT

V: TRBV18
D: -
size: -
J: TRBJ1-3
CDR3: CASSPLSPQANSGNTIYF
DNA: TGTGCCAGCTCACCACTCTCTCCACAGGCCAACTCTGGAAACACCATATATTTT

V: TRBV11-2
D: TRBD1
size: -
J: TRBJ1-1
CDR3: CASSYITGGASEAFF
DNA: TGTGCCAGCAGCTATATTACAGGGGGCGCTTCTGAAGCTTTCTTT

V: TRBV7-3
D: -
size: -
J: TRBJ2-2
CDR3: CASSLNRNTGELFF
DNA: TGTGCCAGCAGCTTAAACAGAAACACCGGGGAGCTGTTTTTT

V: TRBV6-6
D: -
size: -
J: TRBJ1-5
CDR3: CASRQHSNQPQHF
DNA: TGTGCCAGCAGGCAACATAGCAATCAGCCCCAGCATTTT

V: TRBV7-9
D: TRBD1
size: -
J: TRBJ1-1
CDR3: CASSDDRARAFF
DNA: TGTGCCAGCAGCGACGACAGGGCACGAGCTTTCTTT